The rows below give T cell receptor beta chains drawn from one sample of a study of blood T cell repertoires in COVID-19. Assay: immunoSEQ multiplex PCR; the TCRdb copy retains only in-frame clones and omits some. The profile shows some 400,000 clones, 85% to 90% of them singletons. Input material: peripheral blood. The source of these receptors is a human donor in a cohort sampled during active COVID-19. Each CDR3 is given with its conserved first and last residue. The D gene is left open where the match is weak. Expanded clones are given a class, and other clones once, few, many or no size at all.

d_gene,abundance,v_gene,j_gene,CDR3nt,CDR3aa
NA,NA,TRBV4-2,TRBJ2-4,TGTGCCAGCAGTCCCCGGACGCCCAGCGGAGGTGGCATTCAGTACTTC,CASSPRTPSGGGIQYF
NA,NA,TRBV9,TRBJ1-2,TGTGCCAGCAGCTCCGGGGGGGGAAATGGTGGCTACACCTTC,CASSSGGGNGGYTF
NA,few,TRBV30,TRBJ1-3,TGTGCCTGGAGTGTTGGGAGCTCTGGAAACACCATATATTTT,CAWSVGSSGNTIYF
TRBD1,NA,TRBV29-1,TRBJ2-2,TGCAGCGCTACAGGGGACACCGGGGAGCTGTTTTTT,CSATGDTGELFF
NA,once,TRBV3-1/TRBV3-2,TRBJ2-3,TGTGCCAGCAGCCAAGTCTCTATTGGCACAGATACGCAGTATTTT,CASSQVSIGTDTQYF
NA,NA,TRBV14,TRBJ1-2,TGTGCCAGCAGCGGAGACAGCAACTATGGCTACACCTTC,CASSGDSNYGYTF
NA,once,TRBV5-1,TRBJ2-1,TGCGCCAGCACCCCGGGGGAGATCTACAATGAGCAGTTCTTC,CASTPGEIYNEQFF
TRBD2,NA,TRBV28,TRBJ2-2,TGTGCCAGCAGGACCCCGACTAGCGGATACACCGGGGAGCTGTTTTTT,CASRTPTSGYTGELFF
NA,NA,TRBV3-1/TRBV3-2,TRBJ2-2,TGTGCCAGCAGCCAAGAAGGGGGTTGGGGCACCGGGGAGCTGTTTTTT,CASSQEGGWGTGELFF
TRBD2,once,TRBV7-3,TRBJ2-7,TGTGCCAGCAGCTTAGAAGCGGGAGGCTCCTACGAGCAGTACTTC,CASSLEAGGSYEQYF
NA,NA,TRBV6-5,TRBJ2-7,TGTGCCAGCAAACGGGACACCGGAGAGTACTTC,CASKRDTGEYF
NA,NA,TRBV4-1,TRBJ2-7,TGCGCCAGCAGCCAAGGAATTGCAGGGCCCCTCTACGAGCAGTACTTC,CASSQGIAGPLYEQYF
TRBD1,NA,TRBV4-2,TRBJ1-4,TGTGCCAGCAGCCTCGGGGACAGGGGGGAGAATGAAAAACTGTTTTTT,CASSLGDRGENEKLFF
TRBD1,NA,TRBV13,TRBJ2-1,TGTGCCAGCAGCTTAGTGTGGGACAGGGGCGATGAGCAGTTCTTC,CASSLVWDRGDEQFF
NA,NA,TRBV30,TRBJ1-6,TGTGCCTGGAGTCCGCGGGATTCACCCCTCCACTTT,CAWSPRDSPLHF